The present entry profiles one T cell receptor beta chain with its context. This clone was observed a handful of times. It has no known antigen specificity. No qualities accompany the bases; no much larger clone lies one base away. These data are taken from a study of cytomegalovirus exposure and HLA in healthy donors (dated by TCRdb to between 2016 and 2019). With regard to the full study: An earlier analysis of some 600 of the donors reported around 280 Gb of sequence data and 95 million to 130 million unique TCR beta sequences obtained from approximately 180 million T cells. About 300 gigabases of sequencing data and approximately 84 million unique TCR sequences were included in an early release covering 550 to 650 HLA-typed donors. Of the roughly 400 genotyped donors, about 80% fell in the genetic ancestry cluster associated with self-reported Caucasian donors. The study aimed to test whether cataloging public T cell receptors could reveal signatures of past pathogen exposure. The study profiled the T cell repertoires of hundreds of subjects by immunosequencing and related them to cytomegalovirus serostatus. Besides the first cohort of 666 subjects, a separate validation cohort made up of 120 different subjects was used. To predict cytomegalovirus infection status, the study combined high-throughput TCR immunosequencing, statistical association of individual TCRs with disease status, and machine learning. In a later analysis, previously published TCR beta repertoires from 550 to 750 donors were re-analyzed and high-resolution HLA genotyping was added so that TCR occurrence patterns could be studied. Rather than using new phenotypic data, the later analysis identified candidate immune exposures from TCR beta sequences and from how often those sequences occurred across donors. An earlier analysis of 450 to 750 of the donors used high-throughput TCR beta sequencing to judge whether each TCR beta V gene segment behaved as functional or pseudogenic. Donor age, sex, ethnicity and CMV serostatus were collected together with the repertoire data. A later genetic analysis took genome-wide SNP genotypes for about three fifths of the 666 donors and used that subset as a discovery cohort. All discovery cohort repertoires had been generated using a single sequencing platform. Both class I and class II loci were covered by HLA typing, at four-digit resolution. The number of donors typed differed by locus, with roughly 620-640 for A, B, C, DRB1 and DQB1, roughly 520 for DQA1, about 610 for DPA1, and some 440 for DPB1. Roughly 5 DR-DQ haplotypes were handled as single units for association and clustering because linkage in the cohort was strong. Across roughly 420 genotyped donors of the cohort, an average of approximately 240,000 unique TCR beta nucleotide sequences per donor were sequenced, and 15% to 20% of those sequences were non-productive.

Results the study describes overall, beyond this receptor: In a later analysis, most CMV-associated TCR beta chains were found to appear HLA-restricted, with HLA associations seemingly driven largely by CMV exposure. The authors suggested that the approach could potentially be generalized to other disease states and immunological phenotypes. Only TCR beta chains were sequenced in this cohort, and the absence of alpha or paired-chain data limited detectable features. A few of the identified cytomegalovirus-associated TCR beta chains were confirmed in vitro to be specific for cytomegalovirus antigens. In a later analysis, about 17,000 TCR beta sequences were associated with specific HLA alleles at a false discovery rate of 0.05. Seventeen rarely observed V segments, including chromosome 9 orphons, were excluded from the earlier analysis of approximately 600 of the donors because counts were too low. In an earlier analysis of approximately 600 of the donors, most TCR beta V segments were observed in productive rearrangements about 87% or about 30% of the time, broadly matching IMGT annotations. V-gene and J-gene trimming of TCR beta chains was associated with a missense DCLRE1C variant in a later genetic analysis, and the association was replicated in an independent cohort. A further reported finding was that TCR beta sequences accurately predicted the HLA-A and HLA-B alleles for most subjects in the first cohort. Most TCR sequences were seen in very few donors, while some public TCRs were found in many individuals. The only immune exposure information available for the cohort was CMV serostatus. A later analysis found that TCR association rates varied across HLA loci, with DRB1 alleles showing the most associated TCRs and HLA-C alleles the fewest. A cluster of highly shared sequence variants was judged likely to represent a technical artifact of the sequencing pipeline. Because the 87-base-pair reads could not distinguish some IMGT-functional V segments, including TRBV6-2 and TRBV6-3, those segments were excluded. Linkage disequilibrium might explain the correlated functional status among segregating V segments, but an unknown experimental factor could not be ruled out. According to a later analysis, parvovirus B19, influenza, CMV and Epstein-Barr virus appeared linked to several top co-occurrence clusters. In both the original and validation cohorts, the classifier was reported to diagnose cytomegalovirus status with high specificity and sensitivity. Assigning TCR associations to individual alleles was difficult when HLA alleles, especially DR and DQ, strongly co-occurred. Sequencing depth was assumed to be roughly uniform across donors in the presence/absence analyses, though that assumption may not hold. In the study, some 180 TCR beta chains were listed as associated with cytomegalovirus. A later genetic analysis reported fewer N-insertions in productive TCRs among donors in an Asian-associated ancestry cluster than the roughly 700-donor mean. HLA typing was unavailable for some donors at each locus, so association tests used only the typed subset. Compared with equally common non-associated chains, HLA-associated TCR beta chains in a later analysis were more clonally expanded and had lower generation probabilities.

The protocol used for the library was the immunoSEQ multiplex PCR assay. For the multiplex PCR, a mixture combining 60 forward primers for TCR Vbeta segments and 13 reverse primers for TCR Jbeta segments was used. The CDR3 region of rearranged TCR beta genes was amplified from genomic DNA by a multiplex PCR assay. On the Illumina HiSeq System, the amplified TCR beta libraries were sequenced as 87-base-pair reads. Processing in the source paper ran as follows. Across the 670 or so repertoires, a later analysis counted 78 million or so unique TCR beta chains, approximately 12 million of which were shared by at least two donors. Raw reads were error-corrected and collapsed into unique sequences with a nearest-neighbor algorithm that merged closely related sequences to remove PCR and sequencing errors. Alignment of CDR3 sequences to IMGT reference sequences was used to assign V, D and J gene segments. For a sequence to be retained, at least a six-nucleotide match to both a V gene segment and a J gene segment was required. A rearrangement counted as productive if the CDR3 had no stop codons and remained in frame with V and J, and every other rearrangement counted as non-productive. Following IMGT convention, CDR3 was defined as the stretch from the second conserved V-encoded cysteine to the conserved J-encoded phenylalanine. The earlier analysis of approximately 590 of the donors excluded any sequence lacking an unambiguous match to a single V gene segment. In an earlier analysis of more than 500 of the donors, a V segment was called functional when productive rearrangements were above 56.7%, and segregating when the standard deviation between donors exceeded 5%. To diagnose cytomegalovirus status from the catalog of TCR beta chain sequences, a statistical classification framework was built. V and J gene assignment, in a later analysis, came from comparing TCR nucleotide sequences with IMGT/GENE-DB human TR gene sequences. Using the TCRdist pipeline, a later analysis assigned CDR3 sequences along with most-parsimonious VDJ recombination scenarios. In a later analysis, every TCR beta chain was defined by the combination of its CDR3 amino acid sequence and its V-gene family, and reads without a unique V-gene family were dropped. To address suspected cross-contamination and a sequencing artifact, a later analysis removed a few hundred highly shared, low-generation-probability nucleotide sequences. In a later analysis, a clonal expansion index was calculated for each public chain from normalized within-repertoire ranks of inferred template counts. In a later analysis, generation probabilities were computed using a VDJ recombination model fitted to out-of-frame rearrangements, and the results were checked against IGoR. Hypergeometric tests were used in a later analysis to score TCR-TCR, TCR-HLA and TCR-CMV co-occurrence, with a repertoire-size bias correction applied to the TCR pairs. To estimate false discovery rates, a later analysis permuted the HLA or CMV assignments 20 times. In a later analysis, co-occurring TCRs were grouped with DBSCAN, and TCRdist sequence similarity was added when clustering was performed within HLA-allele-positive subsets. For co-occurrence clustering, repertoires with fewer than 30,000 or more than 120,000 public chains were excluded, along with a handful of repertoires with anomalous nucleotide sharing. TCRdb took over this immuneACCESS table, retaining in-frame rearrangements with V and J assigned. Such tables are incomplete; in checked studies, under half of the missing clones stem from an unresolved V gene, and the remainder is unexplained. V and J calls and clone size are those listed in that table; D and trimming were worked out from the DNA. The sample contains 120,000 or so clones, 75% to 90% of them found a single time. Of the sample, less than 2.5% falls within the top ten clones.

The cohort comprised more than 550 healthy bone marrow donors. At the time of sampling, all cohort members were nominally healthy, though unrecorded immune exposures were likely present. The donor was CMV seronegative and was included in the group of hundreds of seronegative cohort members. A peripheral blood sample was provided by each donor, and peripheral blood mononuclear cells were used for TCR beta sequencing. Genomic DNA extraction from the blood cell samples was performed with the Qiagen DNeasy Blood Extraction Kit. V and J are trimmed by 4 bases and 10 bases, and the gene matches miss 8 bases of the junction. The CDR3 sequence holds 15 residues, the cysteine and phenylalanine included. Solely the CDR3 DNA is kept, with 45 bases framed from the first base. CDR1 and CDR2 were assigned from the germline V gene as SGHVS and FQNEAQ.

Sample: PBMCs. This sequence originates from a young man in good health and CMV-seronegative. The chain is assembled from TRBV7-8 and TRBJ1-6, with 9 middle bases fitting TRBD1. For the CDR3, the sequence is CASSSGTGKTSPLHF. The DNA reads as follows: TGTGCCAGCAGCTCGGGGACAGGGAAGACGTCACCCCTCCACTTT.